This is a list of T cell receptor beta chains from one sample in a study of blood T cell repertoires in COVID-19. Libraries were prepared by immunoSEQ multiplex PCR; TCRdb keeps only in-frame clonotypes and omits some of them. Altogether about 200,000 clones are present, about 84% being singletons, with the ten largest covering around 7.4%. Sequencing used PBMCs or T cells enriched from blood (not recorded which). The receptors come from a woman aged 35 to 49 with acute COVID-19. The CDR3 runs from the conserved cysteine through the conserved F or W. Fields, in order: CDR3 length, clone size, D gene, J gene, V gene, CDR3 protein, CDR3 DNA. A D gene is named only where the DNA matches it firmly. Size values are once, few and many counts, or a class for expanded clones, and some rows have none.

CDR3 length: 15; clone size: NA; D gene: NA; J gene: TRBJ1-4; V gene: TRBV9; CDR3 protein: CASSLQGLTNEKLFF; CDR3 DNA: TGTGCCAGCAGCCTTCAGGGGTTAACTAATGAAAAACTGTTTTTT
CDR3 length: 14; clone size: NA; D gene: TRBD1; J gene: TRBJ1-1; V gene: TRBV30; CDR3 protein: CAWHSGQGYTEAFF; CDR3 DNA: TGTGCCTGGCACTCAGGACAGGGGTATACTGAAGCTTTCTTT
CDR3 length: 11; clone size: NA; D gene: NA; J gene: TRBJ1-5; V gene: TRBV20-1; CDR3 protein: CRLGEDQPQHF; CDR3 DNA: TGCAGGCTGGGGGAGGATCAGCCCCAGCATTTT
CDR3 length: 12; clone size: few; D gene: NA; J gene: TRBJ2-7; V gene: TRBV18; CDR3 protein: CASSMSGNEQYF; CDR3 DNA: TGTGCCAGCTCAATGTCAGGAAACGAGCAGTACTTC
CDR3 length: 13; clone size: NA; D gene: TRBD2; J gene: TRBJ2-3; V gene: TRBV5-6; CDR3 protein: CASSWGEGDTQYF; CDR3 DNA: TGTGCCAGCAGCTGGGGGGAGGGAGATACGCAGTATTTT
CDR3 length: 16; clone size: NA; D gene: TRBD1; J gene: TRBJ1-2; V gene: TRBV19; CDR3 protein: CASSRSHGTGVRSYTF; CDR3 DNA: TGTGCCAGTAGTAGGTCACACGGGACAGGGGTTAGAAGCTACACCTTC
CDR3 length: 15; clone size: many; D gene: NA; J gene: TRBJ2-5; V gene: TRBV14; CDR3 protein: CASSRLAIFVETQYF; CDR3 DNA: TGTGCCAGCAGCCGACTTGCGATTTTCGTAGAGACCCAGTACTTC
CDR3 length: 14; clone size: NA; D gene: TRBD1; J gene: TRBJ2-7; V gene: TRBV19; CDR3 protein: CASSIAGGPYEQYF; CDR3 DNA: TGTGCCAGTAGTATAGCAGGGGGACCCTACGAGCAGTACTTC
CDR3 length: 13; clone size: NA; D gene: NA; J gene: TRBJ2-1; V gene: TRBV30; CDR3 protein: CAWQVSSYNEQFF; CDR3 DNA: TGTGCCTGGCAGGTGAGCTCCTACAATGAGCAGTTCTTC
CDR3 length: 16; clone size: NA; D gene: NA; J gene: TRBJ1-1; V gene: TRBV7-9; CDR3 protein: CASSWSTQKGNTEAFF; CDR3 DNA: TGTGCCAGCAGCTGGTCGACTCAAAAAGGGAACACTGAAGCTTTCTTT
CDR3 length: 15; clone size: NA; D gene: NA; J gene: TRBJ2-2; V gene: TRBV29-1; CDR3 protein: CSVSRGGRGSGELFF; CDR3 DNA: TGCAGCGTTTCTCGTGGCGGGCGTGGTTCCGGGGAGCTGTTTTTT
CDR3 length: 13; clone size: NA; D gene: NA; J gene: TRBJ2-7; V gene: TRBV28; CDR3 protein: CASKRGGSYEQYF; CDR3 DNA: TGTGCCAGCAAAAGGGGGGGGTCCTACGAGCAGTACTTC
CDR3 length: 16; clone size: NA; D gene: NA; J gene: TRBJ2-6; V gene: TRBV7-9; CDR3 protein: CASSLAQGAGANVLTF; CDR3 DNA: TGTGCCAGCAGCTTAGCGCAGGGCGCTGGGGCCAACGTCCTGACTTTC
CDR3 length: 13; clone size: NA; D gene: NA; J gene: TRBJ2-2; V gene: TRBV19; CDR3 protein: CASSEGNTGELFF; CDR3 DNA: TGTGCCAGTAGTGAGGGGAACACCGGGGAGCTGTTTTTT
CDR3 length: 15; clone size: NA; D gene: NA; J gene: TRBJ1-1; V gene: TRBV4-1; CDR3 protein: CASSQDREGRTEAFF; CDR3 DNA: TGCGCCAGCAGCCAAGATAGGGAGGGGAGGACTGAAGCTTTCTTT
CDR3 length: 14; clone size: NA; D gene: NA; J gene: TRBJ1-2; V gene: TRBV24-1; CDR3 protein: CATSDGLGADGYTF; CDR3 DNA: TGTGCCACCAGTGATGGGCTGGGGGCAGATGGCTACACCTTC
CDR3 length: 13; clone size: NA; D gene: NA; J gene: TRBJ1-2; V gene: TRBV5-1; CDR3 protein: CASGSTGTYGYTF; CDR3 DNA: TGCGCCAGCGGGTCAACAGGGACCTATGGCTACACCTTC
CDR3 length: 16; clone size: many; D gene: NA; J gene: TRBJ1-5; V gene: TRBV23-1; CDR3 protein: CASSHYRETSNQPQHF; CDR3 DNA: TGCGCCAGCAGTCACTACAGGGAAACCAGCAATCAGCCCCAGCATTTT
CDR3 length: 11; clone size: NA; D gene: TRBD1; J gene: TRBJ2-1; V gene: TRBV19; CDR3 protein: CASSRTGEQFF; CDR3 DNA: TGTGCCAGTAGTAGGACAGGGGAGCAGTTCTTC
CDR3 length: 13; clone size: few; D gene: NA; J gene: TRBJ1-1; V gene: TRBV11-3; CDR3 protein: CASSPTAGAEAFF; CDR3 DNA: TGTGCCAGCAGCCCCACGGCGGGGGCTGAAGCTTTCTTT
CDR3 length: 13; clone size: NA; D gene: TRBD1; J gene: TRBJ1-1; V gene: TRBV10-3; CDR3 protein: CAISEITGAEAFF; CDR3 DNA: TGTGCCATCAGTGAGATTACAGGGGCTGAAGCTTTCTTT
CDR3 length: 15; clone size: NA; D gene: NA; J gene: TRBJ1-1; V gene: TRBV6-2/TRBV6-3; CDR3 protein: CASRPYQGLRTEAFF; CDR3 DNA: TGTGCCAGCAGGCCTTATCAGGGGTTGAGGACTGAAGCTTTCTTT
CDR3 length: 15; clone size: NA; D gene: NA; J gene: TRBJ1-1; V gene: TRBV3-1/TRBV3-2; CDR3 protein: CASSPAGEGNTEAFF; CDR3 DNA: TGTGCCAGCAGCCCTGCCGGGGAAGGGAACACTGAAGCTTTCTTT
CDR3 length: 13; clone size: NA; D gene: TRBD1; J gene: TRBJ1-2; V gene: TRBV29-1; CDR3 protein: CSVEVGTGYGYTF; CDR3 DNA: TGCAGCGTTGAAGTCGGGACAGGATATGGCTACACCTTC
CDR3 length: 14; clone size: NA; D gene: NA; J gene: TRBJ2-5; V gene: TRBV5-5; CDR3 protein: CASSPGQRQETQYF; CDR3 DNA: TGTGCCAGCAGCCCAGGACAGCGTCAAGAGACCCAGTACTTC
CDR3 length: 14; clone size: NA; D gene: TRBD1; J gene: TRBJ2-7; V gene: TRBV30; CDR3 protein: CAWSVLGTGNEQYF; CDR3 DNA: TGTGCCTGGAGTGTACTCGGGACAGGGAACGAGCAGTACTTC
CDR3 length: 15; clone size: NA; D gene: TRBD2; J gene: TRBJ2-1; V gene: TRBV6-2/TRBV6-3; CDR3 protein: CASSYSVAGGREQFF; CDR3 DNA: TGTGCCAGCAGTTACTCGGTAGCGGGAGGGCGAGAGCAGTTCTTC